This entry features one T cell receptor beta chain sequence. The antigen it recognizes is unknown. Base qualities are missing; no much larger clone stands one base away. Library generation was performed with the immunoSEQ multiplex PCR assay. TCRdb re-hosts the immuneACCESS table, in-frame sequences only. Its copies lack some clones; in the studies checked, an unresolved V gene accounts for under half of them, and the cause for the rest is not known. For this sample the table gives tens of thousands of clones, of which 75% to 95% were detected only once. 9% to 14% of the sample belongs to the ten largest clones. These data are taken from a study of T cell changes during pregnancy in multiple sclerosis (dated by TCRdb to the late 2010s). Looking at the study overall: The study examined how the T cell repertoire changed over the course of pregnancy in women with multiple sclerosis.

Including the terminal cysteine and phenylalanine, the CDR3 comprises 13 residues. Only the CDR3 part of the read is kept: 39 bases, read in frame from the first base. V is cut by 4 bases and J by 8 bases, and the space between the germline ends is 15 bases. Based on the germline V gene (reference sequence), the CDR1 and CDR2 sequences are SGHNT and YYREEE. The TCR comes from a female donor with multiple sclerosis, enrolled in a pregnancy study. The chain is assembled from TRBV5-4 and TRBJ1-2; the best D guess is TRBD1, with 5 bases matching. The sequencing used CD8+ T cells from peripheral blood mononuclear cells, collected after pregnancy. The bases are TGTGCCAGCAGCCGGGGGGAGGGGCGAGGCTACACCTTC. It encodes CASSRGEGRGYTF.